This T cell receptor (beta chain) was identified during a study of long-term antiretroviral therapy in people with HIV. Findings and caveats of the study: In HIV, the repertoires covered a tighter span of CDR3 lengths than in controls.

An immunoSEQ assay, version v3.0, was performed at survey level. TCRdb's copy holds only in-frame clones and misses some; the assay was immunoSEQ multiplex PCR. This repertoire shows some 12,000 clones, under 85% found once; its top ten account for 15% to 20%. Among participants with HIV, every one received treatment in the United States. Of note for this clone: No antigen is known for it.

This CDR3 region has 16 residues. Per germline, CDR1 LNHDA and CDR2 SQIVND (reference sequence). The V gene lost 3 bases and the J gene lost 2 bases, with 17 bases spanning the gap. V and J are TRBV19 and TRBJ2-7, with D tentatively TRBD2 (6 bases). This TCR was recovered from a man aged 35 to 55 with HIV. This material consisted of unsorted PBMCs, taken 3.4 years after starting antiretroviral therapy. CDR3 in DNA: TGTGCCAGTAGTATGAGGACTATAACACCCACCTACGAGCAGTACTTC. Its protein product is CASSMRTITPTYEQYF.